The present entry profiles one T cell receptor beta chain with its context. Antigen specificity is unknown. This specimen belongs to a study of cytomegalovirus exposure and HLA in healthy donors. Study as a whole: Researchers found that approximately 80% of 398 genotyped donors fell within the Caucasian-associated ancestry cluster.

It was with 60 Vbeta and 13 Jbeta primers that the PCR ran. Profiled with immunoSEQ multiplex PCR; TCRdb holds only in-frame clones, not every one. The sample contains under 65,000 clones, roughly 85% of which appear only once. Regarding the study as a whole: Reportedly, diagnosis of cytomegalovirus status by the classifier showed high specificity and sensitivity. The listing of 150 to 200 TCR beta chains classed them as cytomegalovirus-associated. Presence/absence analyses took donor sequencing depth as roughly uniform.

The sequence was collected from a woman under 30 in good health and CMV-seronegative. Sequencing was done on a sample of PBMCs.

CDR3 bases: TGCAGCGTCCTGGAGAGAGGGACTGAAGCTTTCTTT. Protein product: CSVLERGTEAFF. This chain links TRBV29-1 with TRBJ1-1; D unresolved. The CDR3 extends over 12 amino acids. CDR1 and CDR2 from the germline V gene are SQVTM and ANQGSEA. The V end lost 6 bases, the J end lost 5 bases, and 13 bases lay between the germline ends.